This TCR beta chain was identified in a study of cytomegalovirus exposure and HLA in healthy donors. Findings and caveats of the study: Reports credit the classifier with highly specific, highly sensitive diagnosis of cytomegalovirus status.

Separate from the roughly 670-subject first cohort, the 120-subject validation cohort was the one that the donors belonged to. The table came from immunoSEQ multiplex PCR; TCRdb's copy has only in-frame clones and leaves some out. Here the sample spans 90,000 to 120,000 clones, approximately 96% being singletons. This CDR3 comprises 14 residues. V trimming: 5 bases; J trimming: 4 bases; junction bases outside the gene matches: 6. Germline V gives CDR1 MNHEY, CDR2 SMNVEV (reference sequence). About this clone: The antigen remains undetermined.

The sequencing input was PBMCs. This chain links TRBV27 with TRBJ2-7; 9 positions match TRBD1. This TCR was recovered from a woman aged 18-29 years in good health and CMV-seronegative. In DNA form, the CDR3 reads TGTGCCAGCAGTGCGGACAGGGGTGGGTACGAGCAGTACTTC. Translation gives CASSADRGGYEQYF.